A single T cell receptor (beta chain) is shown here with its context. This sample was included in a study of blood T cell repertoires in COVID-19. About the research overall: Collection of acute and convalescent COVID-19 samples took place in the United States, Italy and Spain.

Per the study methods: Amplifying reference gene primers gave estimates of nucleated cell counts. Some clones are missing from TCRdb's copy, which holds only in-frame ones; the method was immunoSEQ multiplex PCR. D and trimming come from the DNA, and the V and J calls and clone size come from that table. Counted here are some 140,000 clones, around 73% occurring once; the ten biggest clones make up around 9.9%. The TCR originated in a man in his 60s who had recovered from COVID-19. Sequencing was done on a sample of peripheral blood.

The CDR3 here is CASRPEQGAGGYGYTF. In DNA, the CDR3 is TGTGCCAGCAGACCTGAACAGGGGGCAGGAGGCTATGGCTACACCTTC. The genes are TRBV28 and TRBJ1-2; 9 bases agree with TRBD1. V gave up 6 bases and J gave up 4 bases; unmatched junction bases: 12. From germline, CDR1 is MDHEN and CDR2 SYDVKM. The CDR3 runs 16 residues.